This T cell receptor (beta chain) was captured in a study of human T cells and chemical hapten exposure. Time point reported: patch test 1, 2 weeks after DPC sensitization. Documented treatment: therapeutic diphenylcyclopropenone sensitization with weekly scalp DPC. Blood was drawn before each patch test was applied. This clonotype was seen ten or more times. Its specificity is not known. Broader study findings: Correlating positively with patch test score were the PT1 expanded TCR counts.

The germline V gene encodes CDR1 SEHNR and CDR2 FQNEAQ (reference sequence). V was shortened by 5 bases and J by 2 bases, with 8 bases between the two germline ends. The CDR3 is 13 residues long. Single cDNA molecules in the library carried unique molecular identifiers attached during preparation. TCRdb itself ran the RACE reads through MiXCR, one entry per CDR3 protein. The sample contains 300,000 to 350,000 distinct CDR3 sequences, around 7% of which appear only once. The rearrangement links TRBV7-9 to TRBJ2-3; no clear D gene. The specimen was whole blood, collected in connection with sensitization to the hapten diphenylcyclopropenone (DPC). This receptor was taken from a woman under 30 with alopecia areata. Some clones in this sample may be carry-over from other donors' samples. CDR3 residues: CASSRPSTDTQYF. Written as DNA, the CDR3 is TGTGCCAGCAGCCGACCCTCCACAGATACGCAGTATTTT.